Listed below are T cell receptor beta chains from one sample, sequenced in a study of spatial heterogeneity in lung cancer. Via MiXCR, TCRdb re-called the 5' RACE reads, giving one row per CDR3 protein. The sample holds over 15,000 distinct CDR3 sequences, about a fifth seen once. Sequenced material: PBMCs, taken at follow-up. These receptors were taken from a male donor with early-stage non-small cell lung cancer. Each CDR3 is given with its conserved first and last residue. Each record gives: J gene, V gene, clone size, D gene, CDR3 protein, CDR3 DNA. The D gene is left open where the match is weak. Only part of the rows carry a size: once, few, many, or a class if the clone is expanded.

>TRBJ1-1|TRBV4-2|NA|NA
CASSQDEWGWTEAFF
TGTGCCAGCAGCCAAGATGAGTGGGGCTGGACTGAAGCTTTCTTT
>TRBJ2-1|TRBV20-1|NA|TRBD1
CSVQSPGQGGEQFF
TGCAGTGTCCAGAGTCCGGGACAGGGTGGTGAGCAGTTCTTC
>TRBJ1-4|TRBV15|NA|TRBD1
CATSSSRRGTGDATNEKLFF
TGTGCCACCAGCAGTTCTCGAAGGGGGACAGGGGACGCAACTAATGAAAAACTGTTTTTT
>TRBJ1-2|TRBV12-3/TRBV12-4|once|NA
CASSTSGLNYGYTF
TGTGCCAGCAGTACCTCGGGACTAAACTATGGCTACACCTTC
>TRBJ2-7|TRBV7-9|many|NA
CASTFDLTLTQYF
TGTGCCAGCACCTTCGACCTAACTCTTACGCAGTACTTC
>TRBJ2-5|TRBV2|NA|NA
CASSEGLVETQYF
TGTGCCAGCAGTGAGGGGCTAGTAGAGACCCAGTACTTC
>TRBJ1-5|TRBV6-4|NA|NA
CASTHLRQHQPQHF
TGTGCCAGCACTCATTTGAGACAGCATCAGCCCCAGCATTTT
>TRBJ1-2|TRBV29-1|NA|NA
CSVAGANYGYTF
TGCAGCGTGGCAGGTGCTAACTATGGCTACACCTTC
>TRBJ1-6|TRBV7-2|NA|NA
CASSRAGTSPLHF
TGTGCCAGCAGTCGGGCTGGGACTTCACCCCTCCACTTT
>TRBJ1-1|TRBV30|few|NA
CAWIGVNTEAFF
TGTGCCTGGATAGGGGTTAACACTGAAGCTTTCTTT
>TRBJ2-5|TRBV5-4|few|NA
CASSWPGLEETQYF
TGTGCCAGCAGCTGGCCGGGACTGGAAGAGACCCAGTACTTC
>TRBJ2-7|TRBV20-1|few|NA
CSARATSSYEQYF
TGCAGTGCTAGAGCTACGTCCTCCTACGAGCAGTACTTC
>TRBJ1-1|TRBV7-3|many|NA
CASSLSQNTEAFF
TGTGCCAGCAGCTTAAGTCAGAACACTGAAGCTTTCTTT
>TRBJ2-1|TRBV3-1|NA|TRBD2
CASSHRGGPFF
TGTGCCAGCAGCCATCGGGGGGGCCCCTTCTTC
>TRBJ1-5|TRBV7-9|many|TRBD1
CASRSGQGAGQPQHF
TGTGCCAGCAGGAGTGGACAGGGGGCAGGTCAGCCCCAGCATTTT
>TRBJ2-5|TRBV6-6|few|TRBD1
CASSRPPTGVETQYF
TGTGCCAGCAGTAGGCCACCGACAGGGGTTGAGACCCAGTACTTC
>TRBJ2-5|TRBV5-1|NA|NA
CASSRSGAAEETQYF
TGCGCCAGCAGCCGTAGCGGTGCTGCCGAAGAGACCCAGTACTTC
>TRBJ2-7|TRBV2|few|NA
CASSNYEQYF
TGTGCCAGCAGTAACTACGAGCAGTACTTC
>TRBJ1-2|TRBV7-2|NA|NA
CASSPQGTAYGYTF
TGTGCCAGCAGCCCCCAGGGGACGGCTTATGGCTACACCTTC
>TRBJ1-4|TRBV4-1|medium-sized|NA
CASSPQGDRLFF
TGCGCCAGCAGCCCGCAGGGAGATCGGCTGTTTTTT
>TRBJ1-1|TRBV12-3/TRBV12-4|many|NA
CASSTQVSLTEAFF
TGTGCCAGCAGTACTCAGGTTTCTCTTACTGAAGCTTTCTTT
>TRBJ2-1|TRBV25-1|few|NA
CASSPSRTAYNEQFF
TGTGCCAGCAGCCCTTCCCGGACTGCGTACAATGAGCAGTTCTTC
>TRBJ1-2|TRBV6-5|many|NA
CASSPIATARSYTF
TGTGCCAGCAGTCCCATAGCGACTGCTAGGAGCTACACCTTC
>TRBJ2-5|TRBV27|NA|NA
CASSLRGPLAGQYF
TGTGCCAGCAGTCTAAGGGGGCCCCTAGCGGGTCAGTACTTC
>TRBJ1-1|TRBV9|NA|NA
CASSVDTNTEAFF
TGTGCCAGCAGCGTAGACACGAACACTGAAGCTTTCTTT
>TRBJ2-4|TRBV5-1|medium-sized|NA
CASSLGAPLAKNIQYF
TGCGCCAGCAGCTTGGGGGCACCTCTAGCCAAAAACATTCAGTACTTC
>TRBJ2-5|TRBV29-1|many|TRBD2
CSVAGAGGETQYF
TGCAGCGTCGCCGGAGCGGGGGGGGAGACCCAGTACTTC
>TRBJ2-1|TRBV20-1|many|TRBD2
CSANTGTSGGKYNEQFF
TGCAGTGCTAATACCGGGACTAGCGGGGGGAAGTACAATGAGCAGTTCTTC
>TRBJ1-2|TRBV29-1|few|NA
CSVDGVTGLNYGYTF
TGCAGCGTTGACGGGGTCACAGGGCTAAACTATGGCTACACCTTC
>TRBJ2-1|TRBV2|NA|TRBD1
CASSGTGVYNEQFF
TGTGCCAGCAGCGGGACAGGGGTGTACAATGAGCAGTTCTTC
>TRBJ1-1|TRBV5-1|few|NA
CASSLGDAEWNTEAFF
TGCGCCAGCAGCTTGGGGGATGCAGAATGGAACACTGAAGCTTTCTTT
>TRBJ1-6|TRBV7-3|NA|TRBD1
CASSFQGADSPLHF
TGTGCCAGCAGCTTCCAGGGGGCCGATTCACCCCTCCACTTT
>TRBJ2-2|TRBV29-1|medium-sized|TRBD1
CSAGQANTGELFF
TGCAGCGCTGGACAGGCGAACACCGGGGAGCTGTTTTTT
>TRBJ2-1|TRBV3-1|many|NA
CASSPVESYNEQFF
TGTGCCAGCAGCCCGGTCGAGTCCTACAATGAGCAGTTCTTC
>TRBJ2-1|TRBV3-1|few|NA
CASSQGVYNEQFF
TGTGCCAGCAGCCAAGGGGTCTACAATGAGCAGTTCTTC
>TRBJ1-1|TRBV27|few|NA
CASRKVGGANTEAFF
TGTGCCAGCAGAAAAGTGGGGGGTGCGAACACTGAAGCTTTCTTT
>TRBJ2-7|TRBV27|NA|NA
CASSRTPTQGSYEQYF
TGTGCCAGCAGTCGAACCCCTACACAGGGCTCCTACGAGCAGTACTTC
>TRBJ1-5|TRBV2|medium-sized|TRBD1
CASSPGGRNQPQHF
TGTGCCAGCAGTCCAGGGGGACGCAATCAGCCCCAGCATTTT
>TRBJ2-7|TRBV5-5|many|NA
CASSSIAASLFYEQYF
TGTGCCAGCAGCTCTATTGCGGCATCCCTATTCTACGAGCAGTACTTC
>TRBJ2-5|TRBV5-4|NA|NA
CASSLVTGIVETQYF
TGTGCCAGCAGCTTGGTAACGGGAATAGTGGAGACCCAGTACTTC
>TRBJ2-5|TRBV4-3|many|NA
CASSPGASLQETQYF
TGCGCCAGCAGCCCGGGGGCTAGCCTCCAAGAGACCCAGTACTTC
>TRBJ2-5|TRBV20-1|many|NA
CSASPKETQYF
TGCAGTGCTAGCCCCAAAGAGACCCAGTACTTC
>TRBJ2-1|TRBV20-1|NA|TRBD2
CSAIKAGGLYNEQFF
TGCAGTGCTATAAAAGCGGGGGGGTTGTACAATGAGCAGTTCTTC
>TRBJ1-4|TRBV3-1|NA|NA
CASSQRIEKLFF
TGTGCCAGCAGCCAACGAATTGAAAAACTGTTTTTT
>TRBJ2-6|TRBV23-1|NA|TRBD1
CASSQPQGTGANVLTF
TGCGCCAGCAGTCAACCACAGGGGACTGGGGCCAACGTCCTGACTTTC
>TRBJ1-1|TRBV7-3|many|NA
CASSSLGANTEAFF
TGTGCCAGCAGCTCCCTCGGGGCTAACACTGAAGCTTTCTTT
>TRBJ2-2|TRBV12-3/TRBV12-4|medium-sized|NA
CASKGLDTGELFF
TGTGCCAGCAAGGGTTTGGACACCGGGGAGCTGTTTTTT
>TRBJ2-7|TRBV7-8|few|TRBD2
CASSGGGSSYEQYF
TGTGCCAGCAGCGGCGGGGGGTCCTCCTACGAGCAGTACTTC
>TRBJ2-7|TRBV7-8|medium-sized|NA
CASSFFDWDNYEQYF
TGTGCCAGCAGCTTTTTTGACTGGGACAACTACGAGCAGTACTTC
>TRBJ1-6|TRBV7-8|many|NA
CASSLEVVRSVYNSPLHF
TGTGCCAGCAGCTTAGAAGTCGTCAGGTCTGTGTATAATTCACCCCTCCACTTT
>TRBJ2-5|TRBV5-1|many|NA
CASSLAGPQETQYF
TGCGCCAGCAGCTTGGCAGGGCCCCAAGAGACCCAGTACTTC